The entry below describes one TCR beta chain. Participants' own reports of clinical history determined their cohort assignment. This entry belongs to a study of blood T cell repertoires in COVID-19. Background on the study: Sample material is recorded as cDNA or gDNA derived from T cells, B-cell-depleted T cells, or PBMCs.

The assay was immunoSEQ multiplex PCR, and TCRdb's table has in-frame clones only and misses some. The table includes 200,000 to 250,000 clones, approximately 80% detected once. This receptor was obtained from a man aged 55 to 70 who had recovered from COVID-19. The sample comprised PBMCs or T cells enriched from blood (not recorded which).

CDR3 protein: CASSYGRVGEAFF. In nucleotides, the CDR3 is TGTGCCAGCAGTTACGGCAGGGTCGGTGAAGCTTTCTTT. The rearrangement uses TRBV6-5 and TRBJ1-1, with D possibly being TRBD1 (5 bases). The CDR3 length is 13 residues. CDR1 is MNHEY, CDR2 SVGAGI, per germline. V was shortened by 2 bases and J by 7 bases, with 11 bases between the two germline ends.